This T cell receptor (beta chain) was sequenced for a study of blood T cell repertoires in COVID-19 (dated by TCRdb to 2020 to 2021). As for the study more broadly: Samples covering the acute and convalescent phases of COVID-19 were provided by collaborators in the United States, Italy and Spain. The samples were drawn from two sources: the first 160 participants of the ongoing ImmuneRACE study, and over 1,000 subjects contributed by 6 global collaborators. The material from the prospective study consisted of cDNA or gDNA derived from T cells, B-cell-depleted T cells, or PBMCs. Where available, HLA class I and class II types were taken from metadata supplied by the sample provider and were not determined by assay-based typing. The dataset comprised deeply sampled blood TCRbeta repertoires from subjects exposed to, actively infected with, or recovered from COVID-19. The repertoires were made available in a free public database intended to serve as a resource for research on the immune response to SARS-CoV-2. Sample metadata almost always included a de-identified subject ID, COVID-19 status, age in years and sex. Here is what the overall study found, with its caveats: The amount of clinical and demographic metadata varied by source and participant and was provided uncurated.

In the prospective study, participants were about 18 to 89 years old, resided in approximately 22 geographic areas of the United States, and were enrolled through a virtual design. To assign participants to cohorts, the prospective study relied on clinical history that participants themselves reported in a screening survey and a study questionnaire. ImmuneRACE Cohort 3 recovered participants were defined by two consecutive negative NP/OP PCR tests, healthcare professional clearance, or symptom resolution. In the prospective study, mobile phlebotomists collected whole blood, serum and a nasopharyngeal or oropharyngeal swab from each participant. Over an approximately 2-month period, participants in the prospective study had the option of providing additional blood draws and questionnaires. Before DNA extraction, prospective study blood samples were shipped either frozen or at room temperature. Comments on this clone: The antigen it recognizes is unknown. No much larger clone exists at a distance of one base, and base qualities are not known.

Unmatched junction bases come to 0, with V trimmed by 1 base and J by 1 base. The germline V gene encodes CDR1 SGHTA and CDR2 FQGNSA. The CDR3 covers 15 residues, taking in both the cysteine and the phenylalanine. The DNA shown is the 45-base CDR3, in frame from base 1. TCRbeta CDR3 regions were amplified from genomic DNA by means of the immunoSEQ Assay, a bias-controlled multiplex PCR. The study's processing was this. Nucleated cell counts per sample were estimated from amplification of reference gene primers within the assay. Sequence reads were collapsed and filtered to measure the absolute abundance of every unique TCRbeta CDR3 rearrangement. For each sample, productive Simpson clonality was calculated as the square root of Simpson's diversity index over productive rearrangements. In TCRdb, the immuneACCESS table is reduced to in-frame sequences with V and J assigned. These tables do not hold every clone; where another copy was compared, an unresolved V gene accounts for under half, and the others remain unexplained. For V, J and clone size, that table is used; D and trimming come from the DNA. The sample data list about 190,000 clones, and 70% to 85% of these were observed just once. The ten largest clones represent around 3.5% of the sample.

The sequence joins TRBV7-2 to TRBJ2-2; a stretch of 7 junction bases matches TRBD2. The receptor's source is a woman in her twenties or thirties who had recovered from COVID-19. The specimen sequenced was PBMCs or T cells enriched from blood (not recorded which). The bases are TGTGCCAGCAGCTTAGTAGCGGGGAACACCGGGGAGCTGTTTTTT. It specifies CASSLVAGNTGELFF.